The 14 T cell receptor beta chains below were found in one sample sequenced in a study of T-cell reconstitution after alpha-beta-depleted transplantation in children. The TCRbeta library incorporated unique molecular identifiers. TCRdb re-called the PCR reads with MiXCR, one entry per CDR3 protein. The table includes fewer than 750,000 distinct CDR3 sequences, around 27% detected once. Material: PBMCs, obtained before TCRalphabeta/CD19-depleted stem cell transplant. The source of these receptors is a boy in the first two years of life with Wiskott-Aldrich syndrome, due to receive a stem cell transplant.

This rearrangement joins TRBV18 to TRBJ2-5, with D perhaps matching TRBD2 (5 bases). V lost 6 bases and J 4 bases, leaving 18 bases between the germline ends. Germline CDR1 is KGHSH and CDR2 is LQKENI. This CDR3 contains 15 residues. The CDR3 loop reads CASSKNRGQLETQYF. CDR3 bases: TGTGCCAGCTCGAAGAACCGGGGTCAATTAGAGACCCAGTACTTC.

This clonotype has only a few counts. V and J are TRBV5-1 and TRBJ2-2; 8 positions agree with TRBD1. V dropped 4 bases and J dropped 6; count of bases not matched to a gene: 2. The CDR3 consists of 13 residues. Germline assignment: CDR1 SGHRS and CDR2 YFSETQ. The CDR3 bases are TGCGCCAGCAGCGCGGGACAGGCCGGGGAGCTGTTTTTT. Translating it yields CASSAGQAGELFF.

The CDR3 bases are TGTGCCAGCAGCAAGTACAGGGACGAGCAGTACTTC. This gives the protein CASSKYRDEQYF. V gene TRBV7-2 combines with J gene TRBJ2-7; TRBD1 is a possible D gene (6 bases). CDR1 SGHTA and CDR2 FQGNSA come from the germline V gene. This CDR3 has 12 amino acids. Trimming stripped 5 bases from V and 5 bases from J, with 10 bases between.

The V call is TRBV29-1, the J call TRBJ2-7, with TRBD1 matching over 9 bases. V was clipped by 7 bases and J by 6 bases; unmatched bases: 13. Looked up from germline, CDR1 is SQVTM and CDR2 is ANQGSEA. The CDR3 covers 14 residues. CDR3 DNA: TGCAGCGCCCTTAAGGGGGGACAGGGAGGCGAGCAGTACTTC. This gives the protein CSALKGGQGGEQYF.

This clonotype has just a few counts. This chain connects TRBV11-2 to TRBJ2-7, with 10 bases matching TRBD1. The CDR3 contains 18 residues. The germline gives CDR1 SGHAT, CDR2 FQNNGV. After removal of 2 bases from V and 4 bases from J, the junction contained 14 bases not matched to a gene. The CDR3 sequence is CASSLKGQGPLSSYEQYF. For the CDR3, the DNA is TGTGCCAGCAGCTTAAAGGGACAGGGGCCCCTGTCGTCGTACGAGCAGTACTTC.

The chain is built from TRBV24-1 and TRBJ2-2; D unclear. The CDR3 sequence is 16 residues long. Trimming stripped 4 bases from V and 2 bases from J, with 13 bases between. Germline assignment: CDR1 KGHDR and CDR2 SFDVKD. The CDR3 DNA is TGTGCCACCAGTGACCCAAGAGAACGTAACACCGGGGAGCTGTTTTTT. Its translation is CATSDPRERNTGELFF.

This rearrangement joins TRBV15 to TRBJ1-5; D is perhaps TRBD1 (5 bases). The CDR3 covers 13 residues. In germline, CDR1 is LNHNV, CDR2 YYDKDF (reference sequence). V lost 2 bases, J lost 4 bases, and 6 bases lay in between. Written as DNA, the CDR3 is TGTGCCACCAGCAGATACAGGAATCAGCCCCAGCATTTT. Its translation is CATSRYRNQPQHF.

The J gene is TRBJ2-7, the V gene TRBV13; 10 bases match TRBD1. Looked up from germline, CDR1 is PRHDT and CDR2 is FYEKMQ (reference sequence). This CDR3 spans 15 amino acids. V lost 5 bases to trimming and J lost 2 bases; unmatched junction nucleotides: 6. This CDR3 is CASSPQGQGPYEQYF. The CDR3, as DNA: TGTGCCAGCAGCCCTCAGGGACAGGGGCCCTACGAGCAGTACTTC. The whole variable domain, filled in from reference TRBV13 and TRBJ2-7, reads AAGVIQSPRHLIKEKRETATLKCYPIPRHDTVYWYQQGPGQDPQFLISFYEKMQSDKGSIPDRFSAQQFSDYHSELNMSSLELGDSALYFCASSPQGQGPYEQYFGPGTRLTVT.

The V and J genes are TRBV15 and TRBJ2-3; 7 bases are a match to TRBD1. Germline trimming cut 4 bases from V and 4 bases from J; bases unmatched to any gene: 2. CDR3 size: 13 residues. Germline CDR1 and CDR2: LNHNV and YYDKDF (reference sequence). CDR3: CATSKTGSDTQYF. CDR3 sequence (DNA): TGTGCCACCAGCAAGACAGGGTCAGATACGCAGTATTTT.

This clonotype has more than one count but fewer than ten. The chain recombines TRBV25-1 with TRBJ2-7, with TRBD2 matching over 9 bases. The CDR3 totals 15 residues. Germline CDR1 reads MGHDK; CDR2 reads SYGVNS. The V and J ends lost 1 base and 4 bases, in that order; junction bases with no gene match: 5. The CDR3 DNA reads TGTGCCAGCAGTGAATCGGGACTAGCCGATTACGAGCAGTACTTC. It specifies CASSESGLADYEQYF.

This clonotype came up many times. The chain couples TRBV25-1 to TRBJ2-5; 11 bases agree with TRBD2. V shed 4 bases, J shed 3 bases, and the junction held 1 base outside the gene matches. This CDR3 has 14 amino acids. Germline CDR1 MGHDK, CDR2 SYGVNS. In nucleotides, the CDR3 is TGTGCCAGCAGTGGGGGACTAGCGGAAGAGACCCAGTACTTC. Protein product: CASSGGLAEETQYF.

The chain combines TRBV5-8 with TRBJ2-7, with D possibly TRBD1 on 6 matching bases. The CDR3 runs to 14 residues. V was shortened by 4 bases and J by 9 bases, with 20 bases between the two germline ends. Germline CDR1 SGHTS, CDR2 YDEGEE. As DNA, the CDR3 is TGTGCCAGCAGCGCAGCCGGGACACCCCCGGGGCAGTACTTC. This encodes CASSAAGTPPGQYF.

The table lists this clonotype with a count of one. The V gene is TRBV10-3, the J gene TRBJ2-1, with a weak D call TRBD2 (6 bases). CDR3 length: 13 residues. CDR1 and CDR2 (germline): ENHRY, SYGVKD. The germline V and J ends were trimmed by 6 bases and 5 bases, with 11 bases remaining between them. The CDR3 region is CAIRRGANNEQFF. The CDR3 coding sequence is TGTGCCATCAGGCGGGGAGCGAACAATGAGCAGTTCTTC.

This chain uses TRBV27 with TRBJ1-5; the match to TRBD1 covers 10 bases. CDR1 is MNHEY, CDR2 SMNVEV, per germline (reference sequence). The CDR3 consists of 15 residues. V lost 2 bases and J lost 6; bases outside the gene matches: 4. The CDR3 DNA is TGTGCCAGCAGTTTAGGGACAGGGGAGAGTCAGCCCCAGCATTTT. Its protein is CASSLGTGESQPQHF.